The T cell receptor beta chain described here comes from a study of blood T cell repertoires in COVID-19. The overall study: Whether acute or convalescent, the COVID-19 samples came from the United States, Italy and Spain.

Produced via immunoSEQ multiplex PCR; TCRdb's table is partial and in-frame only. This repertoire shows about 170,000 clones, approximately 81% found once; its top ten account for 13% to 15%. This clone occurred once. CDR3 size: 16 residues. The trim removed 3 bases at V and 2 bases at J, leaving 9 bases unmatched. Germline V CDR1 and CDR2: DFQATT, SNEGSKA (reference sequence). The specimen was peripheral blood. This TCR was sampled from a woman aged 70-85 years with COVID-19, enrolled during active disease. The chain employs TRBV20-1 and TRBJ2-2; 7 bases agree with TRBD1. The CDR3 coding sequence is TGCAGTGCTAGTCATGCCGGGACAGATAACACCGGGGAGCTGTTTTTT. Its translation is CSASHAGTDNTGELFF.